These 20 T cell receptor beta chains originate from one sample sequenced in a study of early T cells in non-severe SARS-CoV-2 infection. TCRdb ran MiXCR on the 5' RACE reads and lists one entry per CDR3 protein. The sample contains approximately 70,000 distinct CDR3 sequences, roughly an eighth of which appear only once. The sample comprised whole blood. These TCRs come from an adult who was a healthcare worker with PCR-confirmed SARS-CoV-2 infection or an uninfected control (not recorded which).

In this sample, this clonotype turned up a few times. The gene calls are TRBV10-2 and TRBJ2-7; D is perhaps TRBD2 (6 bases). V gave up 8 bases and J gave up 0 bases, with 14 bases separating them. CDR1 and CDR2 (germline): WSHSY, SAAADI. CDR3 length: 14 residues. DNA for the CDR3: TGCGCCAGCTCCCATAGCGGCACCTCCTACGAGCAGTACTTC. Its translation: CASSHSGTSYEQYF.

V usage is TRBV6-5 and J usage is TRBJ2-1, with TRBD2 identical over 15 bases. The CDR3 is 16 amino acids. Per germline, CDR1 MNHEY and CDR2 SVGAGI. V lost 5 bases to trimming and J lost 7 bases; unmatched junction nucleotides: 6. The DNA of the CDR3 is TGTGCCAGCAGTCCCCAGGGACTAGCGGGGGGTAATGAGCAGTTCTTC. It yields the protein CASSPQGLAGGNEQFF.

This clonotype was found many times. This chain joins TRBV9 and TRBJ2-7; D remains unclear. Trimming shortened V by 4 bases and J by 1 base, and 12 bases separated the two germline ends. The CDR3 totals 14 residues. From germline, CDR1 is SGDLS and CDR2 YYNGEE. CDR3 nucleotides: TGTGCCAGCAGCCCCCCCAGTAGGTCCTACGAGCAGTACTTC. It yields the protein CASSPPSRSYEQYF.

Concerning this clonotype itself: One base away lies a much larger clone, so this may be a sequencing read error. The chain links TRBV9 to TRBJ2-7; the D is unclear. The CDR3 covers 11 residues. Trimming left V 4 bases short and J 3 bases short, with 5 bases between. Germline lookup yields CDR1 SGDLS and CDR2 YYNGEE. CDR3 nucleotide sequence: TGTGCCAGCAGCCGAGGCTACGAGCAGTACTTC. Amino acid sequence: CASSRGYEQYF.

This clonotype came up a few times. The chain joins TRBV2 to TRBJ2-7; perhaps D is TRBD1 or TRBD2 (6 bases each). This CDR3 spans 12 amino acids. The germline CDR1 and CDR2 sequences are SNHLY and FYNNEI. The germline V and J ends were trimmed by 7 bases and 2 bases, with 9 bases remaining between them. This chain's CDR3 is CASMGGPYEQYF. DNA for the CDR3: TGTGCCAGCATGGGGGGCCCCTACGAGCAGTACTTC.

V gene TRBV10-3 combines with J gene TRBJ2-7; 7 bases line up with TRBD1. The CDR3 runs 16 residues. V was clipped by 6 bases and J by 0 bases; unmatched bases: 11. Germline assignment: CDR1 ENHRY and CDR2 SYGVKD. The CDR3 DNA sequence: TGTGCCATCAGATCGAATCCGGGACAGCTCTCCTACGAGCAGTACTTC. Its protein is CAIRSNPGQLSYEQYF.

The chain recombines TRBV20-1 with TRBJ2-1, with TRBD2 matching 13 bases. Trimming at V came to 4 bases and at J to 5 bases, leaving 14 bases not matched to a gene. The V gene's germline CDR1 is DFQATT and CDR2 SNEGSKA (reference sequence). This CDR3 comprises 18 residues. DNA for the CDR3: TGCAGTGCTAATCGGCCGGGACTAGCGGGGTTAAATCACAATGAGCAGTTCTTC. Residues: CSANRPGLAGLNHNEQFF.

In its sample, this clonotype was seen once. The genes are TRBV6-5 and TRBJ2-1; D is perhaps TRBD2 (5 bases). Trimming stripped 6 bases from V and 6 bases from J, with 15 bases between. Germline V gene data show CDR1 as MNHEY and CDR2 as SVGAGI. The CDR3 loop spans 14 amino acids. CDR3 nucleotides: TGTGCCAGCAGCCCGGGCAGTGAGGGCAATGAGCAGTTCTTC. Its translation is CASSPGSEGNEQFF.

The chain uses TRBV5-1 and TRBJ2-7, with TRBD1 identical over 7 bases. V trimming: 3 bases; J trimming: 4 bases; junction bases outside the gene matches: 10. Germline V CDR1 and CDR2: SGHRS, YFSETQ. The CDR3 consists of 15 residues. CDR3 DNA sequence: TGCGCCAGCAGCTCAGGACAGGTTGAAGGGTACGAGCAGTACTTC. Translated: CASSSGQVEGYEQYF.

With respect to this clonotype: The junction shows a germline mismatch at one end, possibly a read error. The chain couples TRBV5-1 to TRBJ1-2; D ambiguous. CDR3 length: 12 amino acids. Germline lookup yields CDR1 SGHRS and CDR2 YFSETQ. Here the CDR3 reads CASRLEPGGYTF. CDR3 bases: TGCGCCAGCAGATTGGAGCCTGGTGGCTACACCTTC.

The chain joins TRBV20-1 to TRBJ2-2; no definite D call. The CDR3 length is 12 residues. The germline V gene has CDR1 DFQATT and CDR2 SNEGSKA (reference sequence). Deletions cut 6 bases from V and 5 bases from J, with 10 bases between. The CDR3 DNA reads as TGCAGTGCCTCAGACACGACCGGGGAGCTGTTTTTT. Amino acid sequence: CSASDTTGELFF.

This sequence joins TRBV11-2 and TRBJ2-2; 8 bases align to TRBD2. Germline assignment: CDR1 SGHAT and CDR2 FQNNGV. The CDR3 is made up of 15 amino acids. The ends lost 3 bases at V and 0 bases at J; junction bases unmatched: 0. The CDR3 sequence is CASSLGLANTGELFF. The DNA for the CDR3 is TGTGCCAGCAGCTTGGGACTAGCGAACACCGGGGAGCTGTTTTTT.

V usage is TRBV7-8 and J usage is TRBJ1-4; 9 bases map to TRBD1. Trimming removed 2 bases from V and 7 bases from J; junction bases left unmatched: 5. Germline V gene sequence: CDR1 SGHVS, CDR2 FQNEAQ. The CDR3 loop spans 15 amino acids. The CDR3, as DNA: TGTGCCAGCAGCTTAACCGGGACAGGGCTTGAAAAACTGTTTTTT. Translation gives CASSLTGTGLEKLFF.

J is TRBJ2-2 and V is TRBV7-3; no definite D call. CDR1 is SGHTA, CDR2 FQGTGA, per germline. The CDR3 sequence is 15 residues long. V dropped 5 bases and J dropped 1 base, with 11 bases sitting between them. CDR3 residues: CASSTSAGNTGELFF. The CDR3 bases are TGTGCCAGCAGCACGTCGGCAGGGAACACCGGGGAGCTGTTTTTT.

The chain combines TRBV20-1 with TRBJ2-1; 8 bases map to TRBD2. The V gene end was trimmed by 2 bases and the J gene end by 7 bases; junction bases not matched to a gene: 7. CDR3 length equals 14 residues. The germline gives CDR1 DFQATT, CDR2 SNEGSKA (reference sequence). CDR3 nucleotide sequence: TGCAGTGCTAGACGCGGGGGGCCCAATAATGAGCAGTTCTTC. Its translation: CSARRGGPNNEQFF.

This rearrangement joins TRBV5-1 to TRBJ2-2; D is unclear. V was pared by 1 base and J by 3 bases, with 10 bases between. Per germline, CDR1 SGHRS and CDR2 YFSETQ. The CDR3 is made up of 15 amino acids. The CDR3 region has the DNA TGCGCCAGCAGCTTGCATACGGTGGACACCGGGGAGCTGTTTTTT. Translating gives CASSLHTVDTGELFF.

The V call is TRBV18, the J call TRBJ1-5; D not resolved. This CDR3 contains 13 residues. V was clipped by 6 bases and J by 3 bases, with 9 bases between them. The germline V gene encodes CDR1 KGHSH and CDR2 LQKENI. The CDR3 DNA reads TGTGCCAGCTCCCGGGAGCACAATCAGCCCCAGCATTTT. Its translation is CASSREHNQPQHF.

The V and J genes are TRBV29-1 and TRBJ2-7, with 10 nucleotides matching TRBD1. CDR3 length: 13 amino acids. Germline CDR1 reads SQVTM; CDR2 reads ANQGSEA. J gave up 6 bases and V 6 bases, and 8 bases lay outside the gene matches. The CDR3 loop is CSVRTGGSSEQYF. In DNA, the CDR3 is TGCAGCGTCCGGACAGGGGGGTCAAGCGAGCAGTACTTC.

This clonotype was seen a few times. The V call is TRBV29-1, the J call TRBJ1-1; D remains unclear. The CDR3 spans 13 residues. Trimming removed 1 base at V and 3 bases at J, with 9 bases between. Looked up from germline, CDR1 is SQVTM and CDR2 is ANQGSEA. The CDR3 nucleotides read TGCAGCGTTGAAGCTCGGGCCTACACTGAAGCTTTCTTT. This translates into CSVEARAYTEAFF.

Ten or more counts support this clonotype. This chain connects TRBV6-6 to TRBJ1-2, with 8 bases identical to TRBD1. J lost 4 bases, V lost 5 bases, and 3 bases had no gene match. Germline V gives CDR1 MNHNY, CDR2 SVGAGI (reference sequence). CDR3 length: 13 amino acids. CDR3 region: CASSEDRVYGYTF. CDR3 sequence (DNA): TGTGCCAGCAGTGAGGACAGGGTCTATGGCTACACCTTC.